A single T cell receptor beta chain is shown here with its context. Its matching antigen is unknown. This entry is derived from a study of post-analysis software for immune sequencing data. Turning to the study itself: There were relapsing-remitting, secondary progressive and progressive-relapsing multiple sclerosis among the disease courses included. Study-level results: In multiple sclerosis, normalized Chao1 diversity was significantly below that of controls. Co-batched samples clustered tightly together by F measure. Patients carried 4 or 5 TRBV segments more frequently than controls did, and TRBV5-6, TRBV5-1 and TRBV20-1 were among them.

The CDR3 has 13 residues. Trimming removed 6 bases at V and 2 bases at J, with 11 bases between. Prepared TCR beta cDNA libraries contained unique molecular identifiers. TCRdb used MiXCR to reprocess the PCR reads, holding one entry per CDR3 protein. The sample lists some 700,000 distinct CDR3 sequences; about 60% were seen once. The rearrangement links TRBV12-3 or TRBV12-4 to TRBJ2-7; D may correspond to TRBD1 or TRBD2 (5 bases each). Sequencing was done on a sample of blood. The sequence was collected from a girl aged 2 to 10 with multiple sclerosis. The CDR3 coding sequence is TGTGCCAGCAGCACCGGGGCTACCTACGAGCAGTACTTC. Encoded protein: CASSTGATYEQYF.